The 2 T cell receptor beta chains presented below share a single source sample, sequenced in a study of OX40 agonist ivuxolimab in advanced cancers. Libraries were prepared by immunoSEQ multiplex PCR; TCRdb keeps only in-frame clonotypes and omits some of them. The sample carries tens of thousands of clones, 85% to 90% recorded once. Specimen: CD4+ or CD8+ T cells sorted from blood, collected in a trial of the OX40 agonist ivuxolimab. Source of these receptors: an adult with an advanced solid tumor such as melanoma, head and neck, liver or kidney cancer.

The genes are TRBV6-4 and TRBJ2-1, with no clear D. Trimming cost V 0 bases and J 6 bases, with 3 bases left between them. This CDR3 is 12 amino acids long. Germline values: CDR1 MRHNA, CDR2 SNTAGT. In nucleotides, the CDR3 is TGTGCCAGCAGTGACTCCGGCAATGAGCAGTTCTTC. Protein: CASSDSGNEQFF.

The chain employs TRBV19 and TRBJ1-3; D unclear. Per germline, CDR1 LNHDA and CDR2 SQIVND (reference sequence). Deletions cut 1 base from V and 0 bases from J, with 10 bases between. This CDR3 has 16 amino acids. The CDR3 region has the DNA TGTGCCAGTAGTATAGTTACGGACTACTCTGGAAACACCATATATTTT. It specifies CASSIVTDYSGNTIYF.